One sample yielded the 7 T cell receptor beta chains listed below, sequenced in a study of cytomegalovirus exposure and HLA in healthy donors. PCR involved 60 Vbeta and 13 Jbeta primers. Some clones are missing from TCRdb's copy, which holds only in-frame ones; the method was immunoSEQ multiplex PCR. The sample records some 170,000 clones, over 80% being singletons. Sequenced input: PBMCs. These receptor sequences come from a man in his fifties in good health and CMV-seropositive.

A note on this clone: The sample carries other DNA sequences with the same CDR3. V usage is TRBV10-3 and J usage is TRBJ1-1, with 7 positions matching TRBD1. This CDR3 is built from 13 residues. Germline V gene lookup returns CDR1 ENHRY and CDR2 SYGVKD. V was pared by 4 bases and J by 7 bases, with 6 bases of the junction left unmatched. The chain's CDR3 is CAISATGKGEAFF. The CDR3 nucleotides are TGTGCCATCAGTGCGACAGGGAAGGGTGAAGCTTTCTTT.

V usage is TRBV6-1 and J usage is TRBJ2-1; D is ambiguous. Germline CDR1 MNHNS, CDR2 SASEGT. The V gene lost 6 bases and the J gene lost 7 bases, with 10 bases spanning the gap. This CDR3 spans 12 amino acids. CDR3 loop: CASRNQVNEQFF. The CDR3 coding sequence is TGTGCCAGCAGAAACCAGGTGAATGAGCAGTTCTTC.

The chain couples TRBV6-6 to TRBJ2-3; possible D gene TRBD1, 6 bases. V lost 0 bases, J lost 8 bases, and 15 bases lay in between. This CDR3 has 15 residues. CDR1 and CDR2 (germline): MNHNY, SVGAGI (reference sequence). CDR3 bases: TGTGCCAGCAGTTACTCGAGACAGGAGACCAGTACGCAGTATTTT. Translated: CASSYSRQETSTQYF.

This clone was seen more than once but under ten times. V gene TRBV7-2 combines with J gene TRBJ2-2, with D possibly being TRBD1 (5 bases). There are 15 residues in the CDR3. Germline V lookup: CDR1 SGHTA, CDR2 FQGNSA. V was clipped by 5 bases and J by 4 bases, with 14 bases between them. The CDR3 loop reads CASSLPAGFTGELFF. CDR3 sequence (DNA): TGTGCCAGCAGCCTCCCGGCAGGGTTCACCGGGGAGCTGTTTTTT.

This clone showed up just a few times. This chain joins TRBV7-3 and TRBJ2-1, with TRBD2 matching 10 bases. The junction had 5 bases not matched to a gene; V was cut back by 0 bases and J by 9 bases. Per the germline V gene, CDR1 is SGHTA and CDR2 is FQGTGA. This CDR3 is 15 amino acids long. The CDR3 DNA is TGTGCCAGCAGCTTAACGCCTAGCGGGAGCTCTGAGCAGTTCTTC. Translating gives CASSLTPSGSSEQFF.

Only one count was recorded for this clone. J is TRBJ2-5 and V is TRBV2, with 8 bases that match TRBD1. V shed 7 bases, J shed 3 bases, and the junction held 10 bases outside the gene matches. Germline V gene lookup returns CDR1 SNHLY and CDR2 FYNNEI. This CDR3 has 15 residues. This CDR3 is CASKAPPTGEETQYF. The CDR3, as DNA: TGTGCCAGCAAGGCTCCTCCGACAGGGGAAGAGACCCAGTACTTC.

The chain links TRBV2 to TRBJ2-7; the D is unclear. The CDR3 is 13 amino acids. V lost 4 bases, J lost 1 base, and 8 bases lay in between. CDR1 is SNHLY, CDR2 FYNNEI, per germline. CDR3: CASSATNSYEQYF. Here the CDR3 DNA reads TGTGCCAGCAGTGCTACCAATTCCTACGAGCAGTACTTC.